This T cell receptor (beta chain) was captured in a study of molecular identifiers for immune sequencing clone quantification. There are a few counts of this clonotype. The germline V and J ends were trimmed by 0 bases and 3 bases, with 14 bases remaining between them. Germline CDR1 and CDR2: GTSNPN and SVGIG (reference sequence). This CDR3 is 15 amino acids long. TCRdb re-called the PCR reads with MiXCR, one entry per CDR3 protein. The sample lists approximately 630,000 distinct CDR3 sequences; 25% were seen once. The origin of this receptor is a human donor in good health. Some libraries in this study had Jurkat cell RNA spiked in. This chain joins TRBV30 and TRBJ1-1, with D possibly matching TRBD1 (5 bases). Sequencing was done on a sample of naive CD8+ T cells from blood, with Jurkat cell RNA spiked in. Subset in this sample: FACS-sorted CD8+CD4-CCR7+CD45RA+ naive T cells. The CDR3 nucleotides read TGTGCCTGGAGTGTACTAGGGCAGGGTGACACTGAAGCTTTCTTT. Translating it yields CAWSVLGQGDTEAFF.